This passage covers 21 T cell receptor beta chains from one sample sequenced in a study of T cells after yellow fever vaccination. TCRdb re-derived calls from the 5' RACE reads in MiXCR, one entry per CDR3 protein. This table holds 300,000 to 400,000 distinct CDR3 sequences, roughly an eighth found once. This specimen was CD4+ T cells sorted from PBMCs, taken 15 days after the yellow fever booster vaccination. The receptors were gathered from a man younger than 35 who received the YFV17D yellow fever vaccine.

The table lists this clonotype with many counts. The chain employs TRBV7-2 and TRBJ2-3; TRBD2 agrees at 7 bases. The CDR3 spans 16 residues. Per germline, CDR1 SGHTA and CDR2 FQGNSA. V shed 4 bases and J 2 bases; nucleotides not matched to a gene: 9. The CDR3 DNA is TGTGCCAGCAGCTCGTACTCGGGGGGACTCACAGATACGCAGTATTTT. It specifies CASSSYSGGLTDTQYF.

The rearrangement joins TRBV9 to TRBJ1-6; tentative D call: TRBD1 (5 bases). The CDR3 has 13 residues. The V and J ends lost 3 bases and 6 bases respectively, with 7 bases between them. Germline V lookup: CDR1 SGDLS, CDR2 YYNGEE. CDR3 in amino acids: CASSADSNSPLHF. CDR3 DNA sequence: TGTGCCAGCAGCGCCGACAGTAATTCACCCCTCCACTTT.

This clonotype was picked up a small number of times. J is TRBJ2-7 and V is TRBV5-1; 9 bases are a match to TRBD1. CDR3 length: 12 residues. V lost 7 bases and J lost 1; bases outside the gene matches: 0. Germline lookup yields CDR1 SGHRS and CDR2 YFSETQ. The CDR3 loop is CASGQGSYEQYF. Written as DNA, the CDR3 is TGCGCCAGCGGACAGGGGTCCTACGAGCAGTACTTC.

This clonotype was picked up many times. The chain links TRBV11-2 to TRBJ2-6; 9 bases match TRBD1. The germline V gene encodes CDR1 SGHAT and CDR2 FQNNGV. J was trimmed by 4 bases and V by 8 bases; bases with no gene match: 6. CDR3 length: 15 residues. The CDR3: CASENRGQGANVLTF. The DNA of the CDR3 is TGTGCCAGCGAAAACAGGGGGCAAGGGGCCAACGTCCTGACTTTC.

This chain uses TRBV6-2 or TRBV6-3 with TRBJ2-5; a possible D gene is TRBD1 (6 bases). CDR1 MNHEY and CDR2 SVGEGT come from the germline V gene. Trimming took 4 bases from V and 4 from J, leaving 16 bases between them. The CDR3 totals 15 residues. The CDR3 loop reads CASSLSLYRAETQYF. As DNA, the CDR3 is TGTGCCAGCAGTTTGAGCCTATACAGGGCAGAGACCCAGTACTTC.

V gene TRBV28 combines with J gene TRBJ1-2; TRBD1 is a possible D gene (6 bases). Germline V gene sequence: CDR1 MDHEN, CDR2 SYDVKM. V shed 6 bases and J shed 8 bases, with 13 bases lying between them. The CDR3 is 12 amino acids. Here the CDR3 reads CASRGDKDGYTF. The CDR3 nucleotides read TGTGCCAGCAGGGGGGACAAAGACGGCTACACCTTC.

This clonotype was observed a handful of times. This chain uses TRBV6-1 with TRBJ2-3, with 10 nucleotides matching TRBD2. Germline assignment: CDR1 MNHNS and CDR2 SASEGT. There are 15 residues in the CDR3. J lost 2 bases, V lost 5 bases, and 4 bases had no gene match. For the CDR3, the DNA is TGTGCCAGCAGTTACGGACTAGCGGACACAGATACGCAGTATTTT. It translates to CASSYGLADTDTQYF.

V usage is TRBV29-1 and J usage is TRBJ2-7, with D possibly being TRBD1 or TRBD2 (5 bases each). CDR3 size: 14 residues. V was clipped by 5 bases and J by 7 bases, with 21 bases between them. CDR1 and CDR2 from the germline V gene are SQVTM and ANQGSEA. CDR3 bases: TGCAGCGTTAAATTAGACGGTGGGGGAGTTGAGCAGTACTTC. Translated, it gives CSVKLDGGGVEQYF.

The chain has TRBV20-1 and TRBJ2-3, with 10 bases lining up with TRBD2. Germline V gene sequence: CDR1 DFQATT, CDR2 SNEGSKA (reference sequence). The CDR3 spans 14 residues. V gave up 5 bases and J gave up 5 bases; unmatched junction bases: 7. The CDR3 sequence: CSAFQAGGQDTQYF. CDR3 coding DNA: TGCAGTGCTTTCCAAGCGGGGGGGCAAGATACGCAGTATTTT.

This chain uses TRBV7-9 with TRBJ1-6, with 7 bases identical to TRBD1. Germline CDR1 and CDR2: SEHNR and FQNEAQ (reference sequence). The CDR3 totals 14 residues. The trim removed 0 bases at V and 10 bases at J, leaving 3 bases unmatched. The CDR3 loop is CASSLADRRSPLHF. CDR3 bases: TGTGCCAGCAGCTTAGCGGACAGGCGGTCACCCCTCCACTTT.

The chain joins TRBV7-9 to TRBJ2-2, with TRBD2 matching 13 bases. This CDR3 comprises 19 residues. Per germline, CDR1 SEHNR and CDR2 FQNEAQ (reference sequence). Germline trimming cut 0 bases from V and 6 bases from J; bases unmatched to any gene: 10. CDR3 loop: CASSLARTSGGAAAGELFF. CDR3 nucleotide sequence: TGTGCCAGCAGCTTAGCGCGAACTAGCGGGGGGGCCGCGGCCGGGGAGCTGTTTTTT. The full variable domain, its missing parts supplied by reference TRBV7-9 and TRBJ2-2, is DTGVSQNPRHKITKRGQNVTFRCDPISEHNRLYWYRQTLGQGPEFLTYFQNEAQLEKSRLLSDRFSAERPKGSFSTLEIQRTEQGDSAMYLCASSLARTSGGAAAGELFFGEGSRLTVL.

The CDR3 region has the DNA TGTGCCAGCAGTTTGCAGGGGGCCGGCACCGGGGAGCTGTTTTTT. Protein sequence: CASSLQGAGTGELFF. The V and J genes are TRBV9 and TRBJ2-2, with 8 nucleotides matching TRBD1. Germline lookup yields CDR1 SGDLS and CDR2 YYNGEE. The CDR3 loop spans 15 amino acids. Trimming removed 5 bases from V and 4 bases from J; junction bases left unmatched: 7.

The chain joins TRBV7-6 to TRBJ2-1; D is possibly TRBD1 (7 bases). CDR1 SGHVS and CDR2 FNYEAQ come from the germline V gene. V gave up 1 base and J gave up 5 bases, with 12 bases separating them. This CDR3 contains 15 residues. The CDR3, as DNA: TGTGCCAGCAGCTTAGGGAGGGGGCGAAACAATGAGCAGTTCTTC. This gives the protein CASSLGRGRNNEQFF.

This clonotype has more than one count but fewer than ten. The chain joins TRBV5-5 to TRBJ2-5; a possible D gene is TRBD1 (5 bases). In germline, CDR1 is SGHKS, CDR2 YYEKEE (reference sequence). Trimming removed 1 base from V and 3 bases from J, with 7 bases in between. CDR3 length equals 13 residues. The CDR3 region has the DNA TGTGCCAGCAGCTTGCCCAGGGAAGAGACCCAGTACTTC. Its translation is CASSLPREETQYF.

This clonotype has just a few counts. The V call is TRBV5-1, the J call TRBJ2-4, with D perhaps matching TRBD1 (6 bases). Germline assignment: CDR1 SGHRS and CDR2 YFSETQ. CDR3 length: 15 residues. V was cut by 0 bases and J by 6 bases, with 13 bases left in between. The CDR3 sequence is CASSLDRADVNIQYF. The CDR3 DNA sequence: TGCGCCAGCAGCTTGGACAGGGCTGATGTAAACATTCAGTACTTC.

J is TRBJ1-1 and V is TRBV18, with D possibly matching TRBD1 (5 bases). The CDR3 is 16 amino acids. V lost 4 bases and J 6 bases, leaving 21 bases between the germline ends. CDR1 is KGHSH and CDR2 is LQKENI in the germline V gene. The DNA of the CDR3 is TGTGCCAGCTCACGACGAGACAGTTTGAGCGGCCCTGAAGCTTTCTTT. Translation gives CASSRRDSLSGPEAFF.

This clonotype was seen more than once but under ten times. The chain couples TRBV5-1 to TRBJ2-1; D is uncertain. The CDR3 extends over 15 amino acids. V lost 1 base to trimming and J lost 1 base, with 9 bases between them. The germline V gene has CDR1 SGHRS and CDR2 YFSETQ. The chain's CDR3 is CASSLMGRSYNEQFF. The CDR3, as DNA: TGCGCCAGCAGCTTGATGGGTAGGTCCTACAATGAGCAGTTCTTC.

This clonotype was observed a handful of times. This chain links TRBV7-3 with TRBJ2-1; D is perhaps TRBD1 (5 bases). Germline-derived CDR1 and CDR2 are SGHTA and FQGTGA. The CDR3 spans 15 residues. V was pared by 5 bases and J by 0 bases, with 11 bases between. This CDR3 reads CASSIRASSYNEQFF. The CDR3 nucleotides read TGTGCCAGCAGCATCAGGGCGAGCTCCTACAATGAGCAGTTCTTC.

This clonotype came up many times. V is TRBV7-9 and J is TRBJ2-1; possibly TRBD1 for D (6 bases). The CDR3 consists of 13 residues. Germline assignment: CDR1 SEHNR and CDR2 FQNEAQ (reference sequence). The V end was cut by 7 bases, the J end by 4 bases, with 11 bases between. DNA of the CDR3: TGTGCCAGCATGTTAGGGGGTTACAATGAGCAGTTCTTC. This encodes CASMLGGYNEQFF.

The sample holds many counts of this clonotype. The chain joins TRBV10-3 to TRBJ2-5, with 9 nucleotides matching TRBD1. After removal of 2 bases from V and 12 bases from J, the junction contained 16 bases not matched to a gene. Germline-derived CDR1 and CDR2 are ENHRY and SYGVKD. The CDR3 runs 16 residues. This CDR3 is CAISEVPGQGPPGKYF. Written as DNA, the CDR3 is TGTGCCATCAGTGAGGTTCCCGGACAGGGGCCCCCTGGGAAGTACTTC.

This clonotype was counted between two and nine times. The rearrangement joins TRBV2 to TRBJ1-6; no reliable D call. Germline CDR1 is SNHLY and CDR2 is FYNNEI. V was pared by 6 bases and J by 7 bases, with 4 bases between. The length of the CDR3 is 11 residues. DNA for the CDR3: TGTGCCAGCAGGGGAAATTCACCCCTCCACTTT. As protein: CASRGNSPLHF. Complete variable domain (other parts from reference TRBV2 and TRBJ1-6): EPEVTQTPSHQVTQMGQEVILRCVPISNHLYFYWYRQILGQKVEFLVSFYNNEISEKSEIFDDQFSVERPDGSNFTLKIRSTKLEDSAMYFCASRGNSPLHFGNGTRLTVT.